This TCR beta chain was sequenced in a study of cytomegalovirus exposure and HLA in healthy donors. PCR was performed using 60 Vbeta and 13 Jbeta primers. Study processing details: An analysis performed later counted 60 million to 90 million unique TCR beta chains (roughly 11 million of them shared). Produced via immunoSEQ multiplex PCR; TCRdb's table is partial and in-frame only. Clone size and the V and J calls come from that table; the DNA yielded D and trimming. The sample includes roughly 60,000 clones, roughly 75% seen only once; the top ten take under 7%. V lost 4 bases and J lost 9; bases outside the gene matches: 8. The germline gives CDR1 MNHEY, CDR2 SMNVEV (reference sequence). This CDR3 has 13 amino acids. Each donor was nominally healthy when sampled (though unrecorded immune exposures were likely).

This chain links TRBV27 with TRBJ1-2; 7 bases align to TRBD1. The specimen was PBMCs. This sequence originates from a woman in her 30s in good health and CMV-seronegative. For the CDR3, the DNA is TGTGCCAGCAGTTACAGGGGTCAGTCTCGCTACACCTTC. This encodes CASSYRGQSRYTF.